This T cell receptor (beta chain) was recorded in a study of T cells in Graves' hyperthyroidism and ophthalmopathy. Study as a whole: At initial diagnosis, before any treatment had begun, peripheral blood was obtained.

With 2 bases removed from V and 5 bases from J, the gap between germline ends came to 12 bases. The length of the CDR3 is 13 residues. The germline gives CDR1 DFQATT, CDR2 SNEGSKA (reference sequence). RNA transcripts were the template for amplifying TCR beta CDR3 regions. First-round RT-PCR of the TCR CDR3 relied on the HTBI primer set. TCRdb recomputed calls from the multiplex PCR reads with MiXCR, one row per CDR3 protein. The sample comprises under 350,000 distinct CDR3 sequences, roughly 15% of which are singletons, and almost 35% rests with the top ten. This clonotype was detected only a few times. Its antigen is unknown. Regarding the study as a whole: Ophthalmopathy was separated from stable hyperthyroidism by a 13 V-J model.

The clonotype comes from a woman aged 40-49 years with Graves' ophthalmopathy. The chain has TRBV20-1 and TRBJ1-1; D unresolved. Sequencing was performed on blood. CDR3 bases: TGCAGTGCTAGAAGAGGGAGCTGGACTGAAGCTTTCTTT. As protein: CSARRGSWTEAFF.